This record concerns one T cell receptor beta chain sequence. Terminally differentiated effector memory CD45RA+ cells were left out of the naive CD8 fraction, which was CD45RO-negative and positively selected for CCR7. The donors were all Caucasian adults (living in Nashville, Tennessee). This specimen belongs to a study of shared clonotypes between healthy human individuals. Sorted-subset replicate PCRs used around 200 ng DNA, approximately 30,000 T cell genomes. Using immunoSEQ multiplex PCR, the repertoire was profiled, and TCRdb retains in-frame clones only, with some absent. The data contain about 2.2 million clones, about 92% of them singletons. This CDR3 has 17 residues. V was trimmed by 4 bases and J by 3 bases, leaving 19 bases between them. The V gene's germline CDR1 is LNHNV and CDR2 YYDKDF (reference sequence).

The chain carries TRBV15 and TRBJ1-3, with TRBD1 as a possible D gene (5 bases). Sequences were obtained from naive CD8+ T cells from PBMCs. The clonotype comes from a man between 18 and 29 years old in good health. Some clones in this sample may be carry-over from other donors' samples. CDR3 DNA sequence: TGTGCCACCAGCAACTATTCCCGAAGGGGTAATGGAAACACCATATATTTT. Encoded protein: CATSNYSRRGNGNTIYF.